The next 29 T cell receptor beta chains were all read from a single sample in a study of shared clonotypes between healthy human individuals. Only in-frame clones appear in the TCRdb table, and some are missing; sequencing was by immunoSEQ multiplex PCR. This table holds approximately 1.5 million clones, about 98% found once. Sequencing input: naive CD4+ T cells sorted from blood. The subset was: CD45RA+ positively selected. The receptors come from a man younger than 40 in good health.

The chain links TRBV2 to TRBJ2-7, with 10 nucleotides matching TRBD1. V trimming: 6 bases; J trimming: 4 bases; junction bases outside the gene matches: 6. CDR1 and CDR2 (germline): SNHLY, FYNNEI. The CDR3 has 14 residues. For the CDR3, the DNA is TGTGCCAGCAGAGCCGGGACAGGGGTATACGAGCAGTACTTC. It encodes CASRAGTGVYEQYF.

This chain uses TRBV15 with TRBJ1-1, with D possibly TRBD1 on 5 matching bases. Germline CDR1 reads LNHNV; CDR2 reads YYDKDF (reference sequence). The germline V and J ends were trimmed by 1 base and 10 bases, with 13 bases remaining between them. This CDR3 is built from 13 residues. The CDR3, as DNA: TGTGCCACCAGCAGAGTGGCCGGGACTCTAGCTTTCTTT. Translating it yields CATSRVAGTLAFF.

The genes are TRBV7-9 and TRBJ2-3, with D tentatively TRBD2 (7 bases). Per germline, CDR1 SEHNR and CDR2 FQNEAQ (reference sequence). This CDR3 contains 16 residues. Deletions cut 5 bases from V and 4 bases from J, with 19 bases between. The CDR3 loop is CASSDGGRGIADTQYF. The CDR3 DNA follows: TGTGCCAGCAGCGACGGGGGGCGCGGGATTGCAGATACGCAGTATTTT.

This chain connects TRBV5-1 to TRBJ1-2; D is uncertain. V lost 0 bases, J lost 3 bases, and 15 bases lay in between. There are 16 residues in the CDR3. Germline V gene lookup returns CDR1 SGHRS and CDR2 YFSETQ. The CDR3 sequence: CASSLVGSQTHYGYTF. Here the CDR3 DNA reads TGCGCCAGCAGCTTGGTCGGCAGCCAGACCCACTATGGCTACACCTTC. The full variable domain, completed using reference TRBV5-1 and TRBJ1-2, is KAGVTQTPRYLIKTRGQQVTLSCSPISGHRSVSWYQQTPGQGLQFLFEYFSETQRNKGNFPGRFSGRQFSNSRSEMNVSTLELGDSALYLCASSLVGSQTHYGYTFGSGTRLTVV.

This sequence joins TRBV5-1 and TRBJ1-5; D is perhaps TRBD1 (6 bases). CDR1 is SGHRS and CDR2 is YFSETQ in the germline V gene. Trimming pared 1 base from V and 3 bases from J, leaving 11 bases between. The length of the CDR3 is 15 residues. The CDR3 nucleotides are TGCGCCAGCAGCTTGTCAGGGGCTCTCAATCAGCCCCAGCATTTT. It specifies CASSLSGALNQPQHF.

This chain uses TRBV7-2 with TRBJ1-2; a possible D gene is TRBD1 (6 bases). Germline V gene sequence: CDR1 SGHTA, CDR2 FQGNSA. The CDR3 sequence is 14 residues long. The ends were cut back, 5 bases at V and 10 bases at J, with 20 bases in the middle. CDR3 coding DNA: TGTGCCAGCAGCCCAACAGGGAACAAACTCGTCTACACCTTC. This sequence encodes CASSPTGNKLVYTF.

The rearrangement joins TRBV11-2 to TRBJ2-2; D remains unclear. The V end was cut by 8 bases, the J end by 7 bases, with 5 bases between. CDR1 and CDR2 (germline): SGHAT, FQNNGV. CDR3 length equals 10 residues. The CDR3 spells CASSNGELFF. CDR3 sequence (DNA): TGTGCCAGCTCGAACGGGGAGCTGTTTTTT.

The rearrangement uses TRBV11-2 and TRBJ1-2; D gene ambiguous. Germline CDR1 reads SGHAT; CDR2 reads FQNNGV. V shed 0 bases and J shed 3 bases, with 11 bases lying between them. The CDR3 length is 15 residues. CDR3 region: CASSLDRGSYYGYTF. DNA of the CDR3: TGTGCCAGCAGCTTAGATCGAGGCAGCTACTATGGCTACACCTTC.

The rearrangement links TRBV6-5 to TRBJ2-3, with D unresolved. The CDR3 runs 14 residues. The germline CDR1 and CDR2 sequences are MNHEY and SVGAGI. V lost 0 bases, J lost 6 bases, and 10 bases lay in between. CDR3 sequence (DNA): TGTGCCAGCAGTTACTCGAGAAGCGATGATACGCAGTATTTT. As protein: CASSYSRSDDTQYF.

The chain is built from TRBV7-9 and TRBJ2-3; D is possibly TRBD1 (6 bases). Trimming removed 5 bases from V and 4 bases from J, with 16 bases in between. The CDR3 sequence is 15 residues long. Germline CDR1 SEHNR, CDR2 FQNEAQ (reference sequence). The CDR3 DNA reads as TGTGCCAGCAGCCCCGCGGGCAGGGGTTCAGATACGCAGTATTTT. Protein sequence: CASSPAGRGSDTQYF.

Comment on this clone: One end of the junction varies from germline; a read error may be responsible. The chain combines TRBV7-7 with TRBJ2-3; D unclear. There are 13 residues in the CDR3. The V gene's germline CDR1 is SSHAT and CDR2 FNYEAQ (reference sequence). CDR3 in amino acids: CASSPTSTDTQYF. CDR3 nucleotide sequence: TGTGCTAGCAGCCCAACTAGCACAGATACGCAGTATTTT. The variable domain in full, completed from reference TRBV7-7 and TRBJ2-3, reads GAGVSQSPRYKVTKRGQDVTLRCDPISSHATLYWYQQALGQGPEFLTYFNYEAQPDKSGLPSDRFSAERPEGSISTLTIQRTEQRDSAMYRCASSPTSTDTQYFGPGTRLTVL.

The chain couples TRBV11-1 to TRBJ1-3; TRBD1 aligns across 7 bases. Per the germline V gene, CDR1 is SGHAT and CDR2 is FQDESV (reference sequence). The length of the CDR3 is 16 residues. V was clipped by 4 bases and J by 4 bases; unmatched bases: 10. The CDR3 sequence is CASSSPGTGDGNTIYF. The CDR3 region has the DNA TGTGCCAGCAGCTCCCCCGGAACAGGGGACGGAAACACCATATATTTT. Filled out from reference TRBV11-1 and TRBJ1-3, the complete variable domain reads EAEVAQSPRYKITEKSQAVAFWCDPISGHATLYWYRQILGQGPELLVQFQDESVVDDSQLPKDRFSAERLKGVDSTLKIQPAELGDSAMYLCASSSPGTGDGNTIYFGEGSWLTVV.

This chain joins TRBV7-2 and TRBJ2-7; D is uncertain. With 4 bases removed from V and 0 bases from J, the gap between germline ends came to 10 bases. The CDR3 length is 14 residues. Germline assignment: CDR1 SGHTA and CDR2 FQGNSA. CDR3 coding DNA: TGTGCCAGCAGCTCAGTAGTGAGCTCCTACGAGCAGTACTTC. Its translation: CASSSVVSSYEQYF.

This sequence joins TRBV28 and TRBJ2-4; D not certain. CDR1 and CDR2 (germline): MDHEN, SYDVKM. The CDR3 is 15 amino acids. The V end was cut by 8 bases, the J end by 1 base, with 15 bases between. DNA for the CDR3: TGTGCCAGCTCTGGTTCTCTGGGTGCCAAAAACATTCAGTACTTC. This codes for CASSGSLGAKNIQYF.

The V and J genes are TRBV7-2 and TRBJ2-5, with 9 nucleotides matching TRBD2. V was pared by 3 bases and J by 5 bases, with 10 bases of the junction left unmatched. Germline V gene sequence: CDR1 SGHTA, CDR2 FQGNSA. The CDR3 extends over 16 amino acids. The CDR3 DNA is TGTGCCAGCAGCTTCGGGCTAGCGGGATCGCGGGAGACCCAGTACTTC. It yields the protein CASSFGLAGSRETQYF.

The chain recombines TRBV11-2 with TRBJ2-3; 9 bases match TRBD2. The CDR3 spans 15 residues. Germline loops: CDR1 SGHAT, CDR2 FQNNGV. V was pared by 5 bases and J by 5 bases, with 8 bases of the junction left unmatched. CDR3 coding DNA: TGTGCCAGCAGCGCGCGGGAGGGCCGGGGAGATACGCAGTATTTT. This gives the protein CASSAREGRGDTQYF.

V usage is TRBV18 and J usage is TRBJ2-7; 8 bases align to TRBD1. Germline trimming cut 3 bases from V and 7 bases from J; bases unmatched to any gene: 5. CDR1 is KGHSH, CDR2 LQKENI, per germline. This CDR3 is 13 amino acids long. Written as DNA, the CDR3 is TGTGCCAGCTCACCGGACAGGGCTGGGGAGCAGTACTTC. Translated, it gives CASSPDRAGEQYF.

This clone was detected only once. V is TRBV9 and J is TRBJ2-7, with 10 bases matching TRBD2. This CDR3 contains 15 residues. Unmatched junction bases numbered 7, after V lost 4 bases and J lost 3 bases. Germline loops: CDR1 SGDLS, CDR2 YYNGEE. The CDR3 DNA follows: TGTGCCAGCAGCCCATGGGGGACTAGCGTCTACGAGCAGTACTTC. It codes for CASSPWGTSVYEQYF. The full variable domain, completed using reference TRBV9 and TRBJ2-7, is DSGVTQTPKHLITATGQRVTLRCSPRSGDLSVYWYQQSLDQGLQFLIQYYNGEERAKGNILERFSAQQFPDLHSELNLSSLELGDSALYFCASSPWGTSVYEQYFGPGTRLTVT.

This clone was observed once. This chain links TRBV11-2 with TRBJ2-7, with D perhaps assigned TRBD1 or TRBD2 (5 bases each). V lost 5 bases, J lost 4 bases, and 12 bases lay in between. The CDR3 is 13 residues long. The germline V gene encodes CDR1 SGHAT and CDR2 FQNNGV. This CDR3 is CASSRRDGYEQYF. Here the CDR3 DNA reads TGTGCCAGCAGCCGCCGGGACGGGTACGAGCAGTACTTC.

This chain joins TRBV18 and TRBJ1-3; 7 positions agree with TRBD1. Germline CDR1 reads KGHSH; CDR2 reads LQKENI. The CDR3 length is 15 residues. After removal of 6 bases from V and 0 bases from J, the junction contained 5 bases not matched to a gene. The CDR3 DNA follows: TGTGCCAGCTCGGAGGGACAGATCTCTGGAAACACCATATATTTT. Protein product: CASSEGQISGNTIYF.

This clone showed up just once. The chain uses TRBV5-1 and TRBJ2-1; TRBD2 agrees at 9 bases. V lost 0 bases, J lost 6 bases, and 4 bases stayed unmatched. The germline gives CDR1 SGHRS, CDR2 YFSETQ. The length of the CDR3 is 15 residues. The CDR3 spells CASSLVQREANEQFF. Here the CDR3 DNA reads TGCGCCAGCAGCTTGGTGCAGCGGGAGGCCAATGAGCAGTTCTTC.

The chain couples TRBV12-5 to TRBJ1-1; D is undetermined. V gave up 3 bases and J gave up 5 bases, with 4 bases separating them. Germline loops: CDR1 LGHNT, CDR2 FRNRAP. The CDR3 runs 11 residues. CDR3 in DNA: TGTGCTAGTGGTTTCGGGACTGAAGCTTTCTTT. This sequence encodes CASGFGTEAFF.

This clone came up once. The gene calls are TRBV5-1 and TRBJ2-7; a weak D match, TRBD2 (5 bases). Germline-derived CDR1 and CDR2 are SGHRS and YFSETQ. Trimming left V 4 bases short and J 2 bases short, with 13 bases between. The CDR3 contains 14 residues. CDR3 sequence (DNA): TGCGCCAGCAGCACTGGCGGGCCAACCTACGAGCAGTACTTC. It encodes CASSTGGPTYEQYF.

V and J are TRBV21-1 and TRBJ1-5. TRBV21-1 is designated a pseudogene. The CDR3 totals 18 residues. The CDR3 is CASSKVPKTTPSNQPQHF. The CDR3 bases are TGTGCCAGCAGCAAAGTTCCCAAGACCACCCCGAGCAATCAGCCCCAGCATTTT.

This chain uses TRBV5-1 with TRBJ2-5; 14 nucleotides align to TRBD2. Germline V lookup: CDR1 SGHRS, CDR2 YFSETQ. V shed 4 bases and J 5 bases; nucleotides not matched to a gene: 7. The CDR3 spans 16 residues. The CDR3 loop is CASSPGTSGSLETQYF. In DNA, the CDR3 is TGCGCCAGCAGCCCCGGGACTAGCGGGAGCCTGGAGACCCAGTACTTC. The whole variable domain, remainder taken from reference TRBV5-1 and TRBJ2-5, is KAGVTQTPRYLIKTRGQQVTLSCSPISGHRSVSWYQQTPGQGLQFLFEYFSETQRNKGNFPGRFSGRQFSNSRSEMNVSTLELGDSALYLCASSPGTSGSLETQYFGPGTRLLVL.

The V and J genes are TRBV5-8 and TRBJ1-1; D is unclear. CDR1 SGHTS and CDR2 YDEGEE come from the germline V gene. This CDR3 contains 14 residues. V was pared by 2 bases and J by 0 bases, with 8 bases between. The CDR3 DNA reads as TGTGCCAGCAGCTTCACTGAAATGAACACTGAAGCTTTCTTT. It is translated as CASSFTEMNTEAFF.

This chain links TRBV18 with TRBJ1-1, with D unclear. Deletions cut 3 bases from V and 2 bases from J, with 13 bases between. CDR1 KGHSH and CDR2 LQKENI come from the germline V gene. This CDR3 contains 15 residues. The CDR3 DNA is TGTGCCAGCTCACCTAGGGTAAAGGGTAACACTGAAGCTTTCTTT. Translation: CASSPRVKGNTEAFF. Variable domain in full (rest from reference TRBV18 and TRBJ1-1): NAGVMQNPRHLVRRRGQEARLRCSPMKGHSHVYWYRQLPEEGLKFMVYLQKENIIDESGMPKERFSAEFPKEGPSILRIQQVVRGDSAAYFCASSPRVKGNTEAFFGQGTRLTVV.

V usage is TRBV28 and J usage is TRBJ2-1, with D hard to call. The CDR3 has 16 residues. Germline CDR1 MDHEN, CDR2 SYDVKM. The V end was cut by 1 base, the J end by 8 bases, with 18 bases between. The CDR3 DNA reads TGTGCCAGCAGTTTATCTTCCCTTAGCAAGGTCGATGAGCAGTTCTTC. This encodes CASSLSSLSKVDEQFF.

The rearrangement joins TRBV6-5 to TRBJ1-1; possible D gene TRBD1, 5 bases. Per germline, CDR1 MNHEY and CDR2 SVGAGI. Trimming removed 4 bases at V and 3 bases at J, with 12 bases between. The CDR3 covers 14 residues. Here the CDR3 reads CASSSLGGHTEAFF. In DNA form, the CDR3 reads TGTGCCAGCAGTTCCCTCGGGGGACACACTGAAGCTTTCTTT.